The rows below give T cell receptor beta chains drawn from one sample of a study of CD4 T cells in relation to SARS-CoV-2 and coronaviruses. The assay was immunoSEQ multiplex PCR, and TCRdb's table has in-frame clones only and misses some. The data contain approximately 38,000 clones, around 87% of them singletons. The sample taken for sequencing was memory CD4+ T cells from PBMCs. Receptors originate from an adult with COVID-19. Both conserved end residues are part of each CDR3. D genes are given only for firm matches. Not all rows give a size; the values are once, few, many and, for expanded clones, a class.

D | size | J | V | CDR3 | DNA
TRBD1 | - | TRBJ2-1 | TRBV3-1/TRBV3-2 | CASSPPGTVDNEQFF | TGTGCCAGCAGCCCGCCCGGGACAGTAGACAATGAGCAGTTCTTC
- | - | TRBJ1-5 | TRBV4-1 | CASSHRGLSNQPQHF | TGCGCCAGCAGCCACCGGGGTTTGAGCAATCAGCCCCAGCATTTT
- | - | TRBJ1-2 | TRBV5-1 | CASSREQGGGYGYTF | TGCGCCAGCAGCCGGGAACAGGGCGGGGGTTATGGCTACACCTTC
TRBD2 | - | TRBJ2-1 | TRBV3-1/TRBV3-2 | CASSQDSSGGHNEQFF | TGTGCCAGCAGCCAAGATTCCAGCGGGGGCCACAATGAGCAGTTCTTC
- | - | TRBJ1-1 | TRBV5-4 | CASSLRVSTEAFF | TGTGCCAGCAGCCTAAGGGTAAGCACTGAAGCTTTCTTT
- | - | TRBJ2-5 | TRBV2 | CASTTVQETQYF | TGTGCCAGCACTACCGTACAAGAGACCCAGTACTTC
- | - | TRBJ2-7 | TRBV28 | CASSTIYEQYF | TGTGCCAGCAGTACTATCTACGAGCAGTACTTC
- | - | TRBJ2-7 | TRBV19 | CASSIVGRGVSYEQYF | TGTGCCAGTAGTATAGTTGGTAGGGGAGTCTCCTACGAGCAGTACTTC
- | - | TRBJ1-2 | TRBV7-9 | CASSVEGPGTGGYTF | TGTGCCAGCAGCGTCGAAGGGCCAGGGACTGGTGGCTACACCTTC
TRBD1 | - | TRBJ1-2 | TRBV2 | CASSEPGQGYGYTF | TGTGCCAGCAGTGAACCGGGACAGGGATATGGCTACACCTTC
TRBD1 | - | TRBJ1-5 | TRBV6-1 | CASSEAGGVIQPQHF | TGTGCCAGCAGTGAAGCAGGGGGCGTCATTCAGCCCCAGCATTTT
- | - | TRBJ1-2 | TRBV5-5 | CASSFAAGNGYTF | TGTGCCAGCAGCTTTGCGGCTGGTAATGGCTACACCTTC
- | few | TRBJ2-5 | TRBV5-1 | CASSLRLRSYQETQYF | TGCGCCAGCAGCTTGCGACTGCGATCGTACCAAGAGACCCAGTACTTC
- | - | TRBJ1-1 | TRBV6-6 | CASRHGSSEAFF | TGTGCCAGCAGACACGGATCATCAGAAGCTTTCTTT
TRBD2 | - | TRBJ2-5 | TRBV6-5 | CASSPSGGSENF | TGTGCCAGCAGTCCTAGCGGGGGGTCCGAGAACTTC
TRBD1 | - | TRBJ1-6 | TRBV3-1/TRBV3-2 | CASSQFSGTGASPLHF | TGTGCCAGCAGCCAGTTCTCTGGGACAGGGGCTTCACCCCTCCACTTT
TRBD1 | - | TRBJ1-3 | TRBV29-1 | CSVIAGGNTIYF | TGCAGCGTGATTGCAGGGGGTAACACCATATATTTT
- | - | TRBJ2-7 | TRBV9 | CASSPDLLVGEQYF | TGTGCCAGCAGCCCGGATCTGCTGGTGGGGGAGCAGTACTTC
- | - | TRBJ1-2 | TRBV27 | CASSLSAGNHGYTF | TGTGCCAGCAGTTTATCGGCAGGGAACCATGGCTACACCTTC
- | once | TRBJ1-3 | TRBV6-1 | CASSEARGRIFGNTIYF | TGTGCCAGCAGTGAAGCGCGGGGACGGATTTTTGGAAACACCATATATTTT
- | - | TRBJ1-1 | TRBV18 | CASSPSPDRNTEAFF | TGTGCCAGCTCACCATCCCCAGACAGGAACACTGAAGCTTTCTTT
- | - | TRBJ2-1 | TRBV7-8 | CASSLARSRISNEQFF | TGTGCCAGCAGCTTAGCCAGGTCGAGGATCTCCAATGAGCAGTTCTTC
TRBD1 | - | TRBJ1-1 | TRBV10-3 | CAISADRGRNTEAFF | TGTGCCATCAGCGCCGACAGGGGGAGGAACACTGAAGCTTTCTTT
TRBD1 | - | TRBJ2-5 | TRBV5-4 | CASSRRTGAQETQYF | TGTGCCAGCAGCAGACGGACAGGCGCCCAAGAGACCCAGTACTTC
- | - | TRBJ2-6 | TRBV24-1 | CATSDTQGSGANVLTF | TGTGCCACCAGTGATACACAGGGTTCTGGGGCCAACGTCCTGACTTTC
- | - | TRBJ1-2 | TRBV7-8 | CASGTGSYYGYTF | TGTGCCAGCGGCACAGGGAGTTACTATGGCTACACCTTC
- | once | TRBJ1-5 | TRBV24-1 | CATSDSWGGQFNQPQHF | TGTGCCACCAGTGATTCGTGGGGGGGGCAGTTCAATCAGCCCCAGCATTTT
- | - | TRBJ2-2 | TRBV6-5 | CASSYIRTGELFF | TGTGCCAGCAGTTACATTCGGACCGGGGAGCTGTTTTTT
- | few | TRBJ1-6 | TRBV5-4 | CASSGGEGGYSPLHF | TGTGCCAGCAGTGGGGGCGAGGGGGGATATTCACCCCTCCACTTT
TRBD1 | - | TRBJ1-5 | TRBV7-8 | CASSLGQGYNQPQHF | TGTGCCAGCAGCTTAGGACAGGGGTACAATCAGCCCCAGCATTTT
- | - | TRBJ2-5 | TRBV7-9 | CASSEEKRIRGETQYF | TGTGCCAGCAGCGAAGAAAAACGGATCCGGGGAGAGACCCAGTACTTC
TRBD1 | - | TRBJ1-2 | TRBV27 | CASSQPGQGYGYTF | TGTGCCAGCAGCCAACCGGGACAGGGGTATGGCTACACCTTC
- | - | TRBJ2-2 | TRBV3-1/TRBV3-2 | CASSQSGGSNTGELFF | TGTGCCAGCAGCCAATCTGGGGGTTCGAACACCGGGGAGCTGTTTTTT
TRBD2 | - | TRBJ2-3 | TRBV11-3 | CASSSRGAGGDPDTQYF | TGTGCCAGCAGTTCCCGAGGGGCGGGGGGGGACCCAGATACGCAGTATTTT
TRBD2 | - | TRBJ2-1 | TRBV6-5 | CASSYSAGGKGAQFF | TGTGCCAGCAGTTACTCAGCGGGGGGAAAGGGGGCGCAGTTCTTC
- | - | TRBJ2-3 | TRBV7-2 | CASSSFTDTQYF | TGTGCCAGCAGCTCGTTCACAGATACGCAGTATTTT